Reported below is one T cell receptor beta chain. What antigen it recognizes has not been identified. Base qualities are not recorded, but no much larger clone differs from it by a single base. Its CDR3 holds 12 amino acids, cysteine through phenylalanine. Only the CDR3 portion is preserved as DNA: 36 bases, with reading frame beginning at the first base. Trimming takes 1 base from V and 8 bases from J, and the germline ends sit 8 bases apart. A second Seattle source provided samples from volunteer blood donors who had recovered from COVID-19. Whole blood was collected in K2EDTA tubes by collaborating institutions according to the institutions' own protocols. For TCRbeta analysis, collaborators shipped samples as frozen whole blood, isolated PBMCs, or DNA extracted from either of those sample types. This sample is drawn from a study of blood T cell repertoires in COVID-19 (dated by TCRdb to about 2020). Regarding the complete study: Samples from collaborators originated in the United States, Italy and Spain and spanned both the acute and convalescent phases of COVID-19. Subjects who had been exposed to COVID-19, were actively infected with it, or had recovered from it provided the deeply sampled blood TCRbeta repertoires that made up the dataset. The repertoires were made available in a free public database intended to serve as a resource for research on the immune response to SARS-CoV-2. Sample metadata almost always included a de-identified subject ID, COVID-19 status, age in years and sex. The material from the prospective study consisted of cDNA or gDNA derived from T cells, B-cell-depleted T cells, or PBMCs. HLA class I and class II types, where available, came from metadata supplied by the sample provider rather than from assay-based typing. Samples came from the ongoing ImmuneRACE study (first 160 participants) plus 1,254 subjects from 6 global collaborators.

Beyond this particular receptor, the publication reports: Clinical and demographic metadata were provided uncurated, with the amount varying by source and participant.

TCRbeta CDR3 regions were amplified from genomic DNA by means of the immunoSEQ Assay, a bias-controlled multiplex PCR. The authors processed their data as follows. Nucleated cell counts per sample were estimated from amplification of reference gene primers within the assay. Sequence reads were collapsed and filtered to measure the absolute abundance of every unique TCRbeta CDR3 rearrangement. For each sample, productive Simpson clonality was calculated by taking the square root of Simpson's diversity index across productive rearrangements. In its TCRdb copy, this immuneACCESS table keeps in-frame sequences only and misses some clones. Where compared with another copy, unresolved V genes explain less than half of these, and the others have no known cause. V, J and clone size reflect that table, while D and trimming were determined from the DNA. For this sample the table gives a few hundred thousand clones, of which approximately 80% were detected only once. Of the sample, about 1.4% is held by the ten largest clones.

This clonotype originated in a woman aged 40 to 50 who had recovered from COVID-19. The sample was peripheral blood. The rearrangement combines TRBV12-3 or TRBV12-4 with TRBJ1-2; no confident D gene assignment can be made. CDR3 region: CASSLEEGGYTF. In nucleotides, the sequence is TGTGCCAGCAGTTTAGAAGAGGGAGGCTACACCTTC.